The 10 T cell receptor beta chains presented below share a single source sample, sequenced in a study of human T cells and chemical hapten exposure. TCRdb processed the RACE reads anew with MiXCR; each CDR3 protein has one entry. The table shows approximately 41,000 distinct CDR3 sequences, with over 7.5% occurring only once. The time point here: patch test 3, about 24 weeks after DPC sensitization. Treatment of the sample: therapeutic diphenylcyclopropenone sensitization with weekly scalp DPC. Unfractionated whole blood yielded the extracted total RNA. Sequences were derived from whole blood, sampled in connection with sensitization to the hapten diphenylcyclopropenone (DPC). The receptors were gathered from a man in his fifties or sixties with alopecia areata. Some clones in this sample may be carry-over from other donors' samples.

This clonotype occurred many times. The chain employs TRBV6-1 and TRBJ1-5, with unresolved D. Germline V lookup: CDR1 MNHNS, CDR2 SASEGT. The V gene lost 0 bases and the J gene lost 3 bases, with 12 bases spanning the gap. The CDR3 covers 16 residues. The chain's CDR3 is CASSEAGSGPNQPQHF. In nucleotides, the CDR3 is TGTGCCAGCAGTGAAGCAGGATCAGGACCCAATCAGCCCCAGCATTTT.

The chain joins TRBV12-3 or TRBV12-4 to TRBJ1-1; D may be TRBD1 (5 bases). The CDR3 is 14 amino acids. V lost 1 base and J 4 bases, leaving 10 bases between the germline ends. This chain's CDR3 is CASSLGQGGTEAFF. CDR3 nucleotides: TGTGCCAGCAGTTTAGGTCAGGGCGGCACTGAAGCTTTCTTT.

The V gene is TRBV27, the J gene TRBJ2-1, with D tentatively TRBD1 or TRBD2 (6 bases each). V was trimmed by 4 bases and J by 7 bases, leaving 17 bases between them. CDR3 length: 15 amino acids. CDR1 and CDR2 from the germline V gene are MNHEY and SMNVEV (reference sequence). CDR3 sequence: CASSWGASPKNEQFF. CDR3 DNA: TGTGCCAGCAGTTGGGGGGCTAGCCCTAAAAATGAGCAGTTCTTC.

This clonotype was picked up many times. The V call is TRBV3-1, the J call TRBJ2-3; D gene uncertain. V was trimmed by 4 bases and J by 5 bases, leaving 10 bases between them. CDR1 is LGHDT and CDR2 is YNNKEL in the germline V gene (reference sequence). This CDR3 comprises 13 residues. The CDR3 reads CASSPLPGDTQYF. Written as DNA, the CDR3 is TGTGCCAGCAGCCCCCTGCCCGGAGATACGCAGTATTTT.

V and J are TRBV5-1 and TRBJ2-5; possible D gene TRBD1, 6 bases. CDR3 length equals 12 residues. Trimming shortened V by 4 bases and J by 9 bases, and 13 bases separated the two germline ends. Per the germline V gene, CDR1 is SGHRS and CDR2 is YFSETQ. The CDR3 DNA reads TGCGCCAGCAGCATGGACAGACGGCCCCAGTACTTC. Protein sequence: CASSMDRRPQYF.

The rearrangement joins TRBV19 to TRBJ2-3; 7 nucleotides line up with TRBD2. Germline trimming cut 7 bases from V and 5 bases from J; bases unmatched to any gene: 12. The CDR3 spans 15 residues. The V gene's germline CDR1 is LNHDA and CDR2 SQIVND (reference sequence). The DNA of the CDR3 is TGTGCCAGTAACCCGCGGCGGGAGATGGTAGATACGCAGTATTTT. Translating it yields CASNPRREMVDTQYF.

As concerns this clonotype: This may be a read error: a much more frequent sequence differs by one nucleotide. The chain has TRBV2 and TRBJ2-3; weak D call: TRBD2 (5 bases). Trimming removed 5 bases from V and 4 bases from J, with 7 bases in between. Per the germline V gene, CDR1 is SNHLY and CDR2 is FYNNEI. The CDR3 length is 12 residues. As DNA, the CDR3 is TGTGCCAGCAGTCTGGACTCAGATACGCAGTATTTT. This sequence encodes CASSLDSDTQYF.

The J gene is TRBJ2-7, the V gene TRBV29-1, with D possibly matching TRBD2 (6 bases). CDR3 size: 15 residues. Germline V lookup: CDR1 SQVTM, CDR2 ANQGSEA. V was cut by 4 bases and J by 0 bases, with 16 bases left in between. The CDR3 sequence: CSVGRASSSSYEQYF. The CDR3 DNA is TGCAGCGTTGGGAGGGCTAGCAGTAGCTCCTACGAGCAGTACTTC.

This clonotype was counted between two and nine times. This chain connects TRBV7-2 to TRBJ1-3; 8 nucleotides line up with TRBD1. The germline V gene encodes CDR1 SGHTA and CDR2 FQGNSA. The CDR3 runs 14 residues. J was trimmed by 4 bases and V by 5 bases; bases with no gene match: 4. CDR3 amino acids: CASSPGTGGNTIYF. CDR3 nucleotide sequence: TGTGCCAGCAGCCCGGGGACAGGAGGAAACACCATATATTTT. The variable domain in full, with the rest retrieved from reference TRBV7-2 and TRBJ1-3, is GAGVSQSPSNKVTEKGKDVELRCDPISGHTALYWYRQSLGQGLEFLIYFQGNSAPDKSGLPSDRFSAERTGGSVSTLTIQRTQQEDSAVYLCASSPGTGGNTIYFGEGSWLTVV.

The rearrangement uses TRBV29-1 and TRBJ1-2, with D perhaps matching TRBD1 (6 bases). Germline lookup yields CDR1 SQVTM and CDR2 ANQGSEA. Between the trimmed V and J ends, which lost 4 bases and 4 bases, there was a span of 7 bases. The CDR3 extends over 11 amino acids. CDR3: CSVGDTYGYTF. In DNA, the CDR3 is TGCAGCGTTGGGGACACCTATGGCTACACCTTC.